Described below is a single T cell receptor (beta chain) sequence and its context. These data originate in a study of OX40 agonist ivuxolimab in advanced cancers. Method: immunoSEQ multiplex PCR; TCRdb's copy keeps in-frame clones and lacks some. The data contain some 80,000 clones, over 75% of them singletons. The sample consisted of CD4+ or CD8+ T cells sorted from blood, taken in a trial of the OX40 agonist ivuxolimab. This receptor was taken from an adult with an advanced solid tumor such as melanoma, head and neck, liver or kidney cancer.

This chain's CDR3 is CASSSDGVNQPQHF. The CDR3 DNA reads as TGTGCCAGCAGCTCCGACGGGGTGAATCAGCCCCAGCATTTT. The rearrangement joins TRBV7-9 to TRBJ1-5; no firm D call. The CDR3 is 14 amino acids. Trimming pared 4 bases from V and 4 bases from J, leaving 11 bases between. Germline-derived CDR1 and CDR2 are SEHNR and FQNEAQ (reference sequence).